This T cell receptor (beta chain) was identified during a study of blood T cell repertoires in COVID-19. Study as a whole: T cells, B-cell-depleted T cells, or PBMCs provided the cDNA or gDNA that served as material.

Individuals aged 18 to 89 years were recruited from 24 US areas. The V gene lost 1 base and the J gene lost 9 bases, with 13 bases spanning the gap. In germline, CDR1 is LGHDT, CDR2 YNNKEL (reference sequence). The CDR3 is 15 residues long. TCRdb keeps only in-frame clones here, not all; method: immunoSEQ multiplex PCR. The sample includes about 280,000 clones, 90% seen only once; the top ten take less than 2%. V and J are TRBV3-1 (or the pseudogene TRBV3-2) and TRBJ1-6, with D perhaps matching TRBD1 (6 bases). Sequences were obtained from PBMCs or T cells enriched from blood (not recorded which). The TCR sequence derives from a woman under 30 with acute COVID-19. The CDR3 region is CASSQVPGDTSPLHF. DNA of the CDR3: TGTGCCAGCAGCCAAGTTCCAGGGGATACTTCACCCCTCCACTTT.